This record concerns one T cell receptor beta chain sequence. Antigen specificity is unknown. This sample is part of a study of OX40 agonist ivuxolimab in advanced cancers. Study background: Patient treatment consisted of intravenous ivuxolimab administration every 2 weeks at 0.01 to 10 mg/kg. Whole-study findings and limits: The specificity for antigen of the expanded peripheral T cells was not determined.

Sequencing used immunoSEQ multiplex PCR; TCRdb keeps in-frame clones, though not all of them. The sample records 35,000 to 45,000 clones, about 88% being singletons. The source is an adult with an advanced solid tumor such as melanoma, head and neck, liver or kidney cancer. The material was CD4+ or CD8+ T cells sorted from blood, obtained in a trial of the OX40 agonist ivuxolimab.

The CDR3 protein is CASSIDRMNTEAFF. In nucleotides, the CDR3 is TGCGCCAGCAGCATTGACAGGATGAACACTGAAGCTTTCTTT. The gene calls are TRBV5-1 and TRBJ1-1; perhaps TRBD1 as D (6 bases). Trimming took 4 bases from V and 0 from J, leaving 10 bases between them. The length of the CDR3 is 14 residues. CDR1 SGHRS and CDR2 YFSETQ come from the germline V gene.